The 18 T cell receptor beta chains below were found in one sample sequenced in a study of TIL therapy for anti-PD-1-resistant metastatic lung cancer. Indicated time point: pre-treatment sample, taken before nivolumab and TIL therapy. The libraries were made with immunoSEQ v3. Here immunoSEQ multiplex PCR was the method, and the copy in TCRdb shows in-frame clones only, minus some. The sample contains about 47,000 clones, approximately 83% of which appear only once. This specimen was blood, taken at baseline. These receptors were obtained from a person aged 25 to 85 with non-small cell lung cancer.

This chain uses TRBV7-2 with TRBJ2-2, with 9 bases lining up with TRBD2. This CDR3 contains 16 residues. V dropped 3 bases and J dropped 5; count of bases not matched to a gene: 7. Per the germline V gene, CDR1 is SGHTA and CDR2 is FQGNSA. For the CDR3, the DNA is TGTGCCAGCAGCTTTAACCCCACTAGCGGGACCGGGGAGCTGTTTTTT. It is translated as CASSFNPTSGTGELFF. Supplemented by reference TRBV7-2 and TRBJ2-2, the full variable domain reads GAGVSQSPSNKVTEKGKDVELRCDPISGHTALYWYRQSLGQGLEFLIYFQGNSAPDKSGLPSDRFSAERTGGSVSTLTIQRTQQEDSAVYLCASSFNPTSGTGELFFGEGSRLTVL.

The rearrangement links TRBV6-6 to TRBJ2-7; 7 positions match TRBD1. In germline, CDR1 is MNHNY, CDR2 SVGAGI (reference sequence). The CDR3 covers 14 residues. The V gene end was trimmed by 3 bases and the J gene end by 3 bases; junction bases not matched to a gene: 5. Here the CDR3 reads CASSYGAGGYEQYF. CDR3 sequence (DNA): TGTGCCAGCAGTTATGGGGCAGGGGGCTACGAGCAGTACTTC.

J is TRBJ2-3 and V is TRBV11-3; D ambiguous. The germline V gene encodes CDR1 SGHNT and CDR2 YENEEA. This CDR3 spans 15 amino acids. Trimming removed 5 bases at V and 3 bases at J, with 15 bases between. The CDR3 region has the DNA TGTGCCAGCAGCCCGGGTTTGGGTGGAACAGATACGCAGTATTTT. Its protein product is CASSPGLGGTDTQYF.

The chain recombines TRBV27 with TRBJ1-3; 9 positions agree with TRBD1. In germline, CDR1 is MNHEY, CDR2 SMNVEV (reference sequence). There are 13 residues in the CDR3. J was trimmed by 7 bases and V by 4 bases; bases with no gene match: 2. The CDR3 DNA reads TGTGCCAGCAGTTCGGGACAGGGCAACACCATATATTTT. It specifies CASSSGQGNTIYF.

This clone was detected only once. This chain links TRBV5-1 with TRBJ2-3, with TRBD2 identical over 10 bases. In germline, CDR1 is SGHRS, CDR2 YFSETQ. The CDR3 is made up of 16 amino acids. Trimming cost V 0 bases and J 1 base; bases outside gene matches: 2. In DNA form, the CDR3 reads TGCGCCAGCAGCTTGGGGACTAGCGGAGGCACAGATACGCAGTATTTT. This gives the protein CASSLGTSGGTDTQYF.

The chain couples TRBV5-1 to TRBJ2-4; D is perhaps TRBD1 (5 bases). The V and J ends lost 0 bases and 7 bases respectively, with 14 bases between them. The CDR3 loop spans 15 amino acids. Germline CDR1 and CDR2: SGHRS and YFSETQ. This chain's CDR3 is CASSLGQGGWNIQYF. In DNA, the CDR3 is TGCGCCAGCAGCTTGGGGCAGGGTGGTTGGAACATTCAGTACTTC.

As DNA, the CDR3 is TGCGCCAGCAGCCCACGGACAACGAACACCGGGGAGCTGTTTTTT. Amino acid sequence: CASSPRTTNTGELFF. The V call is TRBV5-1, the J call TRBJ2-2, with D perhaps TRBD1 (5 bases). Trimming removed 4 bases at V and 0 bases at J, with 10 bases between. The CDR3 runs 15 residues. Germline V lookup: CDR1 SGHRS, CDR2 YFSETQ. Complete variable domain (other parts from reference TRBV5-1 and TRBJ2-2): KAGVTQTPRYLIKTRGQQVTLSCSPISGHRSVSWYQQTPGQGLQFLFEYFSETQRNKGNFPGRFSGRQFSNSRSEMNVSTLELGDSALYLCASSPRTTNTGELFFGEGSRLTVL.

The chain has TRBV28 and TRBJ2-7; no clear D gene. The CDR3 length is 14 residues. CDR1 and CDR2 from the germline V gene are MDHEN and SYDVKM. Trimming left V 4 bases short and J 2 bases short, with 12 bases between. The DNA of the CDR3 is TGTGCCAGCAGTTCTGGCAGTCCACCCTACGAGCAGTACTTC. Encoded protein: CASSSGSPPYEQYF.

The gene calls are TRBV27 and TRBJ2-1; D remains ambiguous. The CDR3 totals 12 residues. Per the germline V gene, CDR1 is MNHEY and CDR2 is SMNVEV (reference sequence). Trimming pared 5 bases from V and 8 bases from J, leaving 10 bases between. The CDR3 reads CASSPTSDEQFF. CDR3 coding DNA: TGTGCCAGCAGTCCCACGAGCGATGAGCAGTTCTTC.

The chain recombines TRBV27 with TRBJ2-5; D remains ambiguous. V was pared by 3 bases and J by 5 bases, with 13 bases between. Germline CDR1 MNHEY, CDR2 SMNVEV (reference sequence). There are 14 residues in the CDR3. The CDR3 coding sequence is TGTGCCAGCAGTTTCCAGCGAAAGTTGGAGACCCAGTACTTC. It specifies CASSFQRKLETQYF.

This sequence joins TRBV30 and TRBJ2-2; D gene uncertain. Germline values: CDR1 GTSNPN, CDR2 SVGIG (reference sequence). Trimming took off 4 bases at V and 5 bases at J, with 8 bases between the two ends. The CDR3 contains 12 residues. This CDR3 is CAWTRVTGELFF. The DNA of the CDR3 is TGTGCCTGGACCCGGGTGACCGGGGAGCTGTTTTTT. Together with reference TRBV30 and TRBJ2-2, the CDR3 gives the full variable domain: SQTIHQWPATLVQPVGSPLSLECTVEGTSNPNLYWYRQAAGRGLQLLFYSVGIGQISSEVPQNLSASRPQDRQFILSSKKLLLSDSGFYLCAWTRVTGELFFGEGSRLTVL.

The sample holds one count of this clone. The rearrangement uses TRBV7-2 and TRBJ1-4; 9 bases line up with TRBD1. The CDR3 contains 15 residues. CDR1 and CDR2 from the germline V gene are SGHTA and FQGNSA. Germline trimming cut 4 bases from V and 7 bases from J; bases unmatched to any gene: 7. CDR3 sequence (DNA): TGTGCCAGCAGCTCACTCGGACAGGGGAGTGAAAAACTGTTTTTT. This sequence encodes CASSSLGQGSEKLFF. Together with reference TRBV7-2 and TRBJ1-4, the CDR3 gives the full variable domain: GAGVSQSPSNKVTEKGKDVELRCDPISGHTALYWYRQSLGQGLEFLIYFQGNSAPDKSGLPSDRFSAERTGGSVSTLTIQRTQQEDSAVYLCASSSLGQGSEKLFFGSGTQLSVL.

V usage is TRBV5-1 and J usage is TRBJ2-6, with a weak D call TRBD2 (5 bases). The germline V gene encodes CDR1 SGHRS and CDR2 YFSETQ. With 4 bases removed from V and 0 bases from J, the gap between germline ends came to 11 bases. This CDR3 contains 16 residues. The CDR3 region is CASSTERNSGANVLTF. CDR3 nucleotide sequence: TGCGCCAGCAGCACCGAGCGGAACTCTGGGGCCAACGTCCTGACTTTC.

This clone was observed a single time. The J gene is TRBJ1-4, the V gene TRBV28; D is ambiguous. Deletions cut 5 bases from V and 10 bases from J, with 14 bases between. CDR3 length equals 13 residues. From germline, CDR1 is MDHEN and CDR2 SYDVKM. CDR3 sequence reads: CASSPGRGRKLFF. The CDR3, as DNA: TGTGCCAGCAGTCCCGGCAGAGGACGAAAACTGTTTTTT. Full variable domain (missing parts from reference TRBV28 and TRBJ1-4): DVKVTQSSRYLVKRTGEKVFLECVQDMDHENMFWYRQDPGLGLRLIYFSYDVKMKEKGDIPEGYSVSREKKERFSLILESASTNQTSMYLCASSPGRGRKLFFGSGTQLSVL.

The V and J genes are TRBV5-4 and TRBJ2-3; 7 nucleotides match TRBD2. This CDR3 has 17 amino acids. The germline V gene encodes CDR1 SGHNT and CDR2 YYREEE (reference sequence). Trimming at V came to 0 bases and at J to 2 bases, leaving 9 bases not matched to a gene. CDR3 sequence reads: CASSLAGGSDPTDTQYF. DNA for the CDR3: TGTGCCAGCAGCTTGGCCGGGGGGAGTGATCCCACAGATACGCAGTATTTT.

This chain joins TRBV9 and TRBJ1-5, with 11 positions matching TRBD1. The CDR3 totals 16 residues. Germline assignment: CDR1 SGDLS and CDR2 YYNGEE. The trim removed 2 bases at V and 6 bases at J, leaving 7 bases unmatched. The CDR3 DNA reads TGTGCCAGCAGCGTGCCGGGACAGGGGGGCGTTCAGCCCCAGCATTTT. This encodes CASSVPGQGGVQPQHF. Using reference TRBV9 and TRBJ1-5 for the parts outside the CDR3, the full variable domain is DSGVTQTPKHLITATGQRVTLRCSPRSGDLSVYWYQQSLDQGLQFLIQYYNGEERAKGNILERFSAQQFPDLHSELNLSSLELGDSALYFCASSVPGQGGVQPQHFGDGTRLSIL.

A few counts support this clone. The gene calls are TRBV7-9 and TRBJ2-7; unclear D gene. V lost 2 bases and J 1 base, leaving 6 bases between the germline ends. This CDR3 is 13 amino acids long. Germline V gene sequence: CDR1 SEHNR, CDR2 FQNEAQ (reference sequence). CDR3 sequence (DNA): TGTGCCAGCAGCTTAAAGGGTTCCTACGAGCAGTACTTC. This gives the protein CASSLKGSYEQYF. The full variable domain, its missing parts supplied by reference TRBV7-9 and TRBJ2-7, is DTGVSQNPRHKITKRGQNVTFRCDPISEHNRLYWYRQTLGQGPEFLTYFQNEAQLEKSRLLSDRFSAERPKGSFSTLEIQRTEQGDSAMYLCASSLKGSYEQYFGPGTRLTVT.

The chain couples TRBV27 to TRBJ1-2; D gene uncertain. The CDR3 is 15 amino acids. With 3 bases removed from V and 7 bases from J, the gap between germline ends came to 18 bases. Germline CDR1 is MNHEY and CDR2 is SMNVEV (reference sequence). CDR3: CASSFHPEVRFGYTF. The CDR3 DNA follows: TGTGCCAGCAGTTTTCATCCGGAGGTACGCTTTGGCTACACCTTC.